These T cell receptor beta chains were read from a single sample in a study of beta chain features in type 1 diabetes. TCRdb keeps only in-frame clones here, not all; method: immunoSEQ multiplex PCR. This sample carries about 210,000 clones, roughly 11% of them seen once, and the ten largest clones take about 1.2%. Sequencing was performed on central memory CD4+ T cells from blood. The receptors here all came from a man aged 18 to 29 in good health. Each CDR3 is given with its conserved first and last residue. D genes are given only for firm matches. Some rows mark clone size as missing; the rest say once, few, many or name a class of expanded clone.

d_gene	j_gene	v_gene	abundance	len	CDR3aa	CDR3nt
.	TRBJ2-7	TRBV2	few	14	CASSEQGVSYEQYF	TGTGCCAGCAGTGAGCAAGGGGTGTCCTACGAGCAGTACTTC
.	TRBJ2-3	TRBV7-9	.	15	CASGLGRELTDTQYF	TGTGCCAGCGGGCTCGGGCGGGAACTCACAGATACGCAGTATTTT
.	TRBJ1-1	TRBV6-4	.	13	CASSDSGGTEAFF	TGTGCCAGCAGTGACTCGGGGGGCACTGAAGCTTTCTTT
.	TRBJ2-1	TRBV10-3	.	16	CASSFAGRSSYNEQFF	TGTGCCAGCAGTTTTGCAGGGCGTAGCTCCTACAATGAGCAGTTCTTC
TRBD2	TRBJ2-3	TRBV19	.	17	CAGKHGTSGKGSDTQYF	TGTGCCGGAAAACACGGAACTAGCGGGAAAGGGTCAGATACGCAGTATTTT
TRBD1	TRBJ2-3	TRBV7-2	.	16	CASSRRDRASTDTQYF	TGTGCCAGCAGCCGCCGGGACAGAGCTAGCACAGATACGCAGTATTTT
.	TRBJ2-5	TRBV18	few	13	CASSLQGQETQYF	TGTGCCAGCTCGCTGCAGGGGCAGGAGACCCAGTACTTC
TRBD1	TRBJ2-3	TRBV7-9	.	15	CASSRTGQGTDTQYF	TGTGCCAGCAGCCGTACGGGACAGGGCACAGATACGCAGTATTTT
TRBD1	TRBJ2-2	TRBV4-3	few	19	CASSVLPGGSGENTGELFF	TGCGCCAGCAGCGTTCTCCCAGGGGGTTCCGGAGAAAACACCGGGGAGCTGTTTTTT
.	TRBJ2-3	TRBV5-4	once	14	CASSPGVHTDTQYF	TGTGCCAGCAGTCCAGGGGTGCACACAGATACGCAGTATTTT
.	TRBJ2-1	TRBV10-2	few	16	CASIPTAGTSYNEQFF	TGCGCCAGCATTCCCACAGCGGGCACATCCTACAATGAGCAGTTCTTC
.	TRBJ2-1	TRBV5-4	.	15	CASSLAGSSYNEQFF	TGTGCCAGCAGCTTGGCGGGAAGCTCCTACAATGAGCAGTTCTTC
TRBD1	TRBJ2-7	TRBV11-2	.	14	CASSFWTGNYEQYF	TGTGCCAGCAGCTTCTGGACAGGGAACTACGAGCAGTACTTC
.	TRBJ2-1	TRBV11-3	few	15	CASSLETRGSNEQFF	TGTGCCAGCAGCTTGGAGACTAGAGGGTCCAATGAGCAGTTCTTC
TRBD2	TRBJ2-3	TRBV7-8	few	14	CATQVGRSTDTQYF	TGTGCCACCCAGGTCGGGAGGAGCACAGATACGCAGTATTTT
TRBD2	TRBJ2-7	TRBV11-1	few	16	CASSFSGTSGSYEQYF	TGTGCCAGCAGCTTTTCCGGGACTAGCGGGAGTTACGAGCAGTACTTC
.	TRBJ2-3	TRBV29-1	few	16	CSVEGVEGWSTDTQYF	TGCAGCGTTGAAGGTGTAGAGGGATGGAGCACAGATACGCAGTATTTT
.	TRBJ2-7	TRBV2	few	10	CASSSYEQYF	TGTGCCAGCAGTTCCTACGAGCAGTACTTC
TRBD1	TRBJ2-7	TRBV5-1	.	15	CASSSTGAHLNEQYF	TGCGCCAGCAGCTCGACAGGGGCCCACCTCAACGAGCAGTACTTC
.	TRBJ2-5	TRBV6-1	few	12	CASSQGGATQYF	TGTGCCAGCAGTCAGGGTGGAGCGACCCAGTACTTC
.	TRBJ2-5	TRBV7-9	.	14	CASSLDAGWETQYF	TGTGCCAGCAGCTTAGATGCGGGATGGGAGACCCAGTACTTC
TRBD1	TRBJ2-6	TRBV4-1	.	18	CASSQPTGVRSGANVLTF	TGCGCCAGCAGCCAACCGACAGGGGTGAGATCTGGGGCCAACGTCCTGACTTTC
.	TRBJ2-5	TRBV15	few	15	CATSLTLASGETQYF	TGTGCCACCAGCCTTACTCTAGCGAGCGGGGAGACCCAGTACTTC
TRBD1	TRBJ2-7	TRBV7-2	many	16	CASSLSGDRGRYEQYF	TGTGCCAGCAGCTTATCGGGGGACAGGGGAAGGTACGAGCAGTACTTC
.	TRBJ1-5	TRBV2	.	13	CASSGQGNQPQHF	TGTGCCAGCAGTGGACAGGGCAATCAGCCCCAGCATTTT
.	TRBJ1-1	TRBV29-1	few	13	CSVESWARSEAFF	TGCAGCGTGGAAAGTTGGGCCCGGAGTGAAGCTTTCTTT
TRBD1	TRBJ2-6	TRBV28	.	15	CASSPTGAGANVLTF	TGTGCCAGCAGTCCCACAGGGGCTGGGGCCAACGTCCTGACTTTC
.	TRBJ1-2	TRBV28	few	12	CATRGAVYGYTF	TGTGCCACCAGAGGGGCTGTGTATGGCTACACCTTC
.	TRBJ2-1	TRBV6-1	.	13	CASTEGVYNEQFF	TGTGCCAGCACGGAAGGGGTCTACAATGAGCAGTTCTTC
TRBD2	TRBJ2-5	TRBV2	.	12	CAKGLAEETQYF	TGTGCCAAAGGACTAGCGGAAGAGACCCAGTACTTC
.	TRBJ2-5	TRBV6-1	many	12	CASSPLAETQYF	TGTGCCAGTTCTCCCCTCGCGGAGACCCAGTACTTC
.	TRBJ1-4	TRBV19	few	14	CASSGRTRVEKLFF	TGTGCCAGTTCCGGACGGACAAGGGTCGAAAAACTGTTTTTT
.	TRBJ2-3	TRBV14	.	14	CASRRPGVGDTQYF	TGTGCCAGCAGGCGCCCCGGGGTCGGGGATACGCAGTATTTT
.	TRBJ2-7	TRBV30	few	12	CAWAPNTYEQYF	TGTGCCTGGGCCCCTAATACCTACGAGCAGTACTTC
.	TRBJ2-5	TRBV28	few	14	CASSWDTLKGTQYF	TGTGCCAGCAGCTGGGACACCTTGAAGGGGACCCAGTACTTC
TRBD1	TRBJ2-1	TRBV30	.	17	CACGADDIQGSYNEQFF	TGTGCCTGCGGAGCCGACGATATACAGGGGAGTTACAATGAGCAGTTCTTC
.	TRBJ2-1	TRBV18	.	15	CASSPGYATYNEQFF	TGTGCCAGCTCACCCGGGTACGCCACCTACAATGAGCAGTTCTTC
TRBD2	TRBJ2-1	TRBV7-3	.	15	CASSLRGLALNEQFF	TGTGCCAGCAGCTTAAGGGGACTAGCGCTCAATGAGCAGTTCTTC
TRBD2	TRBJ2-7	TRBV2	few	15	CASTLVAGARGEQYF	TGTGCCAGCACCCTCGTAGCGGGAGCCCGGGGGGAGCAGTACTTC
TRBD2	TRBJ2-3	TRBV9	many	16	CASSVDPAGGTDTQYF	TGTGCCAGCAGCGTAGATCCGGCGGGAGGTACGGATACGCAGTATTTT